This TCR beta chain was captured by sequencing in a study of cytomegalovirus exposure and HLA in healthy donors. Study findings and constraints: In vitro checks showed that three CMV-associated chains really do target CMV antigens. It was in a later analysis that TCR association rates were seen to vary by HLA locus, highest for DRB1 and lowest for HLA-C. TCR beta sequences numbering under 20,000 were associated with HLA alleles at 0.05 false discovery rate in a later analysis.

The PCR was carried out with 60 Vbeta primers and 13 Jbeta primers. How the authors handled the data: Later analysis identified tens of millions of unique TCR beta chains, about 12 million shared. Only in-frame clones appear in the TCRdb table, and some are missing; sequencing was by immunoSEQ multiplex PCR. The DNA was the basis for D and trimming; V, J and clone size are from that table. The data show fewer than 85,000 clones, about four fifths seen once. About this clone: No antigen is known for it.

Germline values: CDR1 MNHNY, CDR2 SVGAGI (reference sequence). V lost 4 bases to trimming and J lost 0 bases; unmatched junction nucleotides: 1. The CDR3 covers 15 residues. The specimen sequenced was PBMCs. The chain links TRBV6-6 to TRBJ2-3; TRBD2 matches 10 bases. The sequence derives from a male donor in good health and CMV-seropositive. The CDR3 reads CASSFSGRSTDTQYF. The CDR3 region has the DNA TGTGCCAGCAGTTTTAGCGGGAGGAGCACAGATACGCAGTATTTT.